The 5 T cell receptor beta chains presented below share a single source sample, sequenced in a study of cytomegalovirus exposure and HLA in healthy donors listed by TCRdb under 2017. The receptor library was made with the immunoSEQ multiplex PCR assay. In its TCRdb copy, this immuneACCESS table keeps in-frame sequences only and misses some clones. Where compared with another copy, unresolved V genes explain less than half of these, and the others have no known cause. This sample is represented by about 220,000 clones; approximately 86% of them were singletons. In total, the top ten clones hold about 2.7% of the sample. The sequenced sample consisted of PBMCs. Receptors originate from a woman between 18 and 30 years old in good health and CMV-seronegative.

The DNA of the CDR3 is TGTGCCAGCAGTGAACAGGGGGCCGCCGGGGAGCTGTTTTTT. This encodes CASSEQGAAGELFF. The chain uses TRBV6-1 and TRBJ2-2; 8 nucleotides align to TRBD1. CDR1 and CDR2 from the germline V gene are MNHNS and SASEGT. J lost 6 bases, V lost 2 bases, and 2 bases had no gene match. The CDR3 has 14 residues.

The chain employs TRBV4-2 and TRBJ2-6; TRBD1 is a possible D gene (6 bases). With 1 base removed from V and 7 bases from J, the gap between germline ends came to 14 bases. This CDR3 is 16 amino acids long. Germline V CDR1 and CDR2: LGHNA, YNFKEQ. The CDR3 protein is CASSQGRNRAANVLTF. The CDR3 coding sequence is TGTGCCAGCAGCCAAGGGCGGAACAGGGCAGCCAACGTCCTGACTTTC.

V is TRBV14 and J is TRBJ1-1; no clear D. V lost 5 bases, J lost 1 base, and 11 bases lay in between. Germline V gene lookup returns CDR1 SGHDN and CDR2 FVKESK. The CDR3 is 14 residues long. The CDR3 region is CASSTGISNTEAFF. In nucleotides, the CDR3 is TGTGCCAGCAGCACGGGTATTTCGAACACTGAAGCTTTCTTT.

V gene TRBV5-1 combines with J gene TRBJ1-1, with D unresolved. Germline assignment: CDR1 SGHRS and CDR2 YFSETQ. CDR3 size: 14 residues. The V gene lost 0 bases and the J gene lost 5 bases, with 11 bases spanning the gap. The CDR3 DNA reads TGCGCCAGCAGCTTGGGGCCTGCGGGAACTGAAGCTTTCTTT. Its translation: CASSLGPAGTEAFF.

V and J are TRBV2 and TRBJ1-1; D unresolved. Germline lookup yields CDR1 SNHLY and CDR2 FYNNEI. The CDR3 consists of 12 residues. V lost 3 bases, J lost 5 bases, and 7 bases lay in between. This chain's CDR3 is CASSEQSTEAFF. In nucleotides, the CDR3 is TGTGCCAGCAGTGAGCAGTCTACTGAAGCTTTCTTT.